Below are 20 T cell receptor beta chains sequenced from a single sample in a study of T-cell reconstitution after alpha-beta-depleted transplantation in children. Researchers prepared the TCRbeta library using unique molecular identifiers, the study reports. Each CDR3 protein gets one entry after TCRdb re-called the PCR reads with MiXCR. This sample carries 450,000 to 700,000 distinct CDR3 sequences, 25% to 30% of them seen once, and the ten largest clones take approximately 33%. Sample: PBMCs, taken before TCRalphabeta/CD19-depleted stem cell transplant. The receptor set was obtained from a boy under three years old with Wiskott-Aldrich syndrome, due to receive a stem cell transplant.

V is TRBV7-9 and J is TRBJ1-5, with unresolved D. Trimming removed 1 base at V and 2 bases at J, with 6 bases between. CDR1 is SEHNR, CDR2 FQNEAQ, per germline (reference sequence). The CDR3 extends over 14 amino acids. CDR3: CASSLGAGNQPQHF. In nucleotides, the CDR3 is TGTGCCAGCAGCTTAGGGGCGGGCAATCAGCCCCAGCATTTT. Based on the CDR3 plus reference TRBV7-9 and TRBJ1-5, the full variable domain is DTGVSQNPRHKITKRGQNVTFRCDPISEHNRLYWYRQTLGQGPEFLTYFQNEAQLEKSRLLSDRFSAERPKGSFSTLEIQRTEQGDSAMYLCASSLGAGNQPQHFGDGTRLSIL.

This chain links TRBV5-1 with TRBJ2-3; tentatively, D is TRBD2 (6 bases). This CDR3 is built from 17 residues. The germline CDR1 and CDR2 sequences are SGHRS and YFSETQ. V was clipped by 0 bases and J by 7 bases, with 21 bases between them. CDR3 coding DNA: TGCGCCAGCAGCTTGGATCCGCTAGCGCCTACGACAAATACGCAGTATTTT. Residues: CASSLDPLAPTTNTQYF.

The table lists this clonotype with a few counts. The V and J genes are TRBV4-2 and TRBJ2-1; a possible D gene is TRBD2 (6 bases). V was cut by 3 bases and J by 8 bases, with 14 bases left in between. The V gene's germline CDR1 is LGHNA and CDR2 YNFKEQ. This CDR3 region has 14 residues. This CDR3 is CASSQQAGPHEQFF. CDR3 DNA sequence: TGTGCCAGCAGCCAGCAAGCGGGTCCCCATGAGCAGTTCTTC.

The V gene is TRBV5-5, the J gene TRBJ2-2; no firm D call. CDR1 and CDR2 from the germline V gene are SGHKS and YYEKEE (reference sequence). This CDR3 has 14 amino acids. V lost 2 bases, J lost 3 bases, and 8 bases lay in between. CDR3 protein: CASSLDGHTGELFF. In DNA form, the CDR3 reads TGTGCCAGCAGCTTAGACGGTCACACCGGGGAGCTGTTTTTT.

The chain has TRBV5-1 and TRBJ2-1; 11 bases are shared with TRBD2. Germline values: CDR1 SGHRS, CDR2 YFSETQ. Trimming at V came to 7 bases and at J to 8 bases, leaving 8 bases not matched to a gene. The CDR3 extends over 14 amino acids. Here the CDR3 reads CASSGTSGSYEQFF. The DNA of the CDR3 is TGCGCCAGCTCCGGGACTAGCGGTTCGTATGAGCAGTTCTTC.

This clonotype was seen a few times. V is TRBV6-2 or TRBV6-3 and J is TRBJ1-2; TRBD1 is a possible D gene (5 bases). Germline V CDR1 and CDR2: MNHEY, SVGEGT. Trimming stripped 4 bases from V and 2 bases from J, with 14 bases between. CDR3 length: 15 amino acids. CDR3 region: CASSSLYRGNYGYTF. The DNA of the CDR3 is TGTGCCAGCAGTTCTCTATATCGGGGGAACTATGGCTACACCTTC.

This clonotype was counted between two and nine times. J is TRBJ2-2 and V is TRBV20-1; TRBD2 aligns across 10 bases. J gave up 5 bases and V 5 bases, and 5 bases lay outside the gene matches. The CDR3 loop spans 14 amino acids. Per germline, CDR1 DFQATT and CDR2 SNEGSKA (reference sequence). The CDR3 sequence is CSAQLAGSTGELFF. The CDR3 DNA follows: TGCAGTGCTCAACTAGCGGGAAGTACCGGGGAGCTGTTTTTT.

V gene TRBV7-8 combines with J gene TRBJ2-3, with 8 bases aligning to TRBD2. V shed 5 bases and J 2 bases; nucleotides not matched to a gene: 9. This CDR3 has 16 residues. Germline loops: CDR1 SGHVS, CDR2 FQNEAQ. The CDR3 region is CASSPQSGSVTDTQYF. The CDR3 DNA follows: TGTGCCAGCAGCCCGCAGAGCGGGAGTGTCACAGATACGCAGTATTTT.

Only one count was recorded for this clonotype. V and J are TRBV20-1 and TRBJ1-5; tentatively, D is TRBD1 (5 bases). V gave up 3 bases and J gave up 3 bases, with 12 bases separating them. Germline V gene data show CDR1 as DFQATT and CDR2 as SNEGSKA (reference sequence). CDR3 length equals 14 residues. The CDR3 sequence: CSARADSPNQPQHF. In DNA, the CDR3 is TGCAGTGCTAGGGCCGACAGCCCCAATCAGCCCCAGCATTTT.

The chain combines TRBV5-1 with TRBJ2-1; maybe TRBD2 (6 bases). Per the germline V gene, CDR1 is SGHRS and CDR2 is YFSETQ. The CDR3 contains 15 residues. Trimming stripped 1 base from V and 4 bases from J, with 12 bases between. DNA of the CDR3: TGCGCCAGCAGCTTGTCAACGGGAGTGTACAATGAGCAGTTCTTC. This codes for CASSLSTGVYNEQFF. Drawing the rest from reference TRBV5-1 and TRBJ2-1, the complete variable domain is KAGVTQTPRYLIKTRGQQVTLSCSPISGHRSVSWYQQTPGQGLQFLFEYFSETQRNKGNFPGRFSGRQFSNSRSEMNVSTLELGDSALYLCASSLSTGVYNEQFFGPGTRLTVL.

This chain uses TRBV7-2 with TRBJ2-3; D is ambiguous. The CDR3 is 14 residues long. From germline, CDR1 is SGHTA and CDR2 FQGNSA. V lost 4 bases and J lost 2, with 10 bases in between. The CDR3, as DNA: TGTGCCAGCAGCTGGACCGTGAACACAGATACGCAGTATTTT. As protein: CASSWTVNTDTQYF.

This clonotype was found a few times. CDR3 coding DNA: TGTGCCAGCAGGCTCACAGGGTACTCGCGTGGGAATGAGCAGTTCTTC. It specifies CASRLTGYSRGNEQFF. The V and J genes are TRBV6-2 or TRBV6-3 and TRBJ2-1, with a weak D call TRBD1 (6 bases). Trimming removed 6 bases from V and 7 bases from J, with 22 bases in between. The CDR3 has 16 residues. CDR1 is MNHEY, CDR2 SVGEGT, per germline.

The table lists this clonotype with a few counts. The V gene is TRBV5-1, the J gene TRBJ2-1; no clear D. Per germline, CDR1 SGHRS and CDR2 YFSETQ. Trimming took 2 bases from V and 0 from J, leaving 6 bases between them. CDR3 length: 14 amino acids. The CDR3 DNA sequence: TGCGCCAGCAGCTTTGCCACCTCCTACAATGAGCAGTTCTTC. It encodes CASSFATSYNEQFF. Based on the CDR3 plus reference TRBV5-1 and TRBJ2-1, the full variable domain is KAGVTQTPRYLIKTRGQQVTLSCSPISGHRSVSWYQQTPGQGLQFLFEYFSETQRNKGNFPGRFSGRQFSNSRSEMNVSTLELGDSALYLCASSFATSYNEQFFGPGTRLTVL.

CDR3 bases: TGTGCCAGCAGCAAAGGGTATGCAGCGGGAGGAGAGACCCAGTACTTC. As protein: CASSKGYAAGGETQYF. The chain carries TRBV11-1 and TRBJ2-5; 9 bases are a match to TRBD2. V shed 5 bases and J 4 bases; nucleotides not matched to a gene: 11. The CDR3 is 16 amino acids. Looked up from germline, CDR1 is SGHAT and CDR2 is FQDESV (reference sequence).

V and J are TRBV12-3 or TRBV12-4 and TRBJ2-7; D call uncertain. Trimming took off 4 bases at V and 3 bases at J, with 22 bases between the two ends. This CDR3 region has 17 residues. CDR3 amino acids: CASSSRGPGAEDYEQYF. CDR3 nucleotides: TGTGCCAGCAGTTCCCGCGGACCAGGTGCTGAGGACTACGAGCAGTACTTC.

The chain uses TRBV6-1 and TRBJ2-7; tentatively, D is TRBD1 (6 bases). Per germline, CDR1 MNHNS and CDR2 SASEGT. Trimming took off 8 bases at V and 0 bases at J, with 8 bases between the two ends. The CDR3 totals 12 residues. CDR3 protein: CASQDSSYEQYF. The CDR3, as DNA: TGTGCCAGCCAGGACAGCTCCTACGAGCAGTACTTC.

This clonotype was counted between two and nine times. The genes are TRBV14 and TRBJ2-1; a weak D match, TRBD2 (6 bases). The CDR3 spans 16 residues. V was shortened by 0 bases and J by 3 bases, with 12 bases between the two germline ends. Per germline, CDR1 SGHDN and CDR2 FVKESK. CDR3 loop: CASSQEGLAFYNEQFF. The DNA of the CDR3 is TGTGCCAGCAGCCAAGAAGGGCTAGCGTTCTACAATGAGCAGTTCTTC. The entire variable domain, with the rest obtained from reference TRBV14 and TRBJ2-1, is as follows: EAGVTQFPSHSVIEKGQTVTLRCDPISGHDNLYWYRRVMGKEIKFLLHFVKESKQDESGMPNNRFLAERTGGTYSTLKVQPAELEDSGVYFCASSQEGLAFYNEQFFGPGTRLTVL.

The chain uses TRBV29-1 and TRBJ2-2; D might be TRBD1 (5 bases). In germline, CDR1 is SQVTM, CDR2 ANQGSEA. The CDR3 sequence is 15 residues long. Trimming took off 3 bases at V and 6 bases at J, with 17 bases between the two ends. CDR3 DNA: TGCAGCGTTGATGCCCCTGGGGCGGTCCCCGGGGAGCTGTTTTTT. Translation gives CSVDAPGAVPGELFF.

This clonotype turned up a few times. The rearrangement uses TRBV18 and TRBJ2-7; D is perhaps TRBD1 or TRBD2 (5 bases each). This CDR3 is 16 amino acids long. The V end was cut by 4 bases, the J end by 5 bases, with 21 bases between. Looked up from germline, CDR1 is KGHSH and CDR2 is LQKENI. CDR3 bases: TGTGCCAGCTCACTGGGGTTGGGGACGGGACCCAACGAGCAGTACTTC. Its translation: CASSLGLGTGPNEQYF.

CDR3 bases: TGTGCCAGCCTGGGTAGAGACCCCCGAAGAAACACCATATATTTT. Encoded protein: CASLGRDPRRNTIYF. The chain has TRBV6-1 and TRBJ1-3; D gene unclear. V gave up 8 bases and J gave up 5 bases, with 19 bases separating them. The CDR3 has 15 residues. Germline V CDR1 and CDR2: MNHNS, SASEGT.